The clone carrying this T cell receptor beta chain was seen many times. Its antigen is as yet unknown. This entry is derived from a study of spatial heterogeneity in lung cancer. Study overall: Around 70 TRACERx patients with early, untreated non-small cell lung cancer donated samples.

CDR1 and CDR2 from the germline V gene are MNHEY and SMNVEV (reference sequence). The CDR3 consists of 13 residues. V was shortened by 1 base and J by 1 base, with 3 bases between the two germline ends. Each molecule of TCR cDNA was tagged with one unique molecular identifier. TCRdb processed the 5' RACE reads anew with MiXCR; each CDR3 protein has one entry. The sample carries more than 95,000 distinct CDR3 sequences, roughly an eighth recorded once. Study results and caveats: The appearance of ubiquitous expanded tumor TCRs in blood was greater at resection than follow-up.

Noted time point: blood at routine non-recurrence follow-up after resection. Material for sequencing was whole RNA from tumor, nontumor lung or frozen PBMC, left unsorted. The TCR originated in a male donor with early-stage non-small cell lung cancer. The sequencing here drew on PBMCs, taken at follow-up. The genes are TRBV27 and TRBJ2-3; D gene ambiguous. The CDR3 DNA is TGTGCCAGCAGTTTATGGGGCACAGATACGCAGTATTTT. Its protein product is CASSLWGTDTQYF.